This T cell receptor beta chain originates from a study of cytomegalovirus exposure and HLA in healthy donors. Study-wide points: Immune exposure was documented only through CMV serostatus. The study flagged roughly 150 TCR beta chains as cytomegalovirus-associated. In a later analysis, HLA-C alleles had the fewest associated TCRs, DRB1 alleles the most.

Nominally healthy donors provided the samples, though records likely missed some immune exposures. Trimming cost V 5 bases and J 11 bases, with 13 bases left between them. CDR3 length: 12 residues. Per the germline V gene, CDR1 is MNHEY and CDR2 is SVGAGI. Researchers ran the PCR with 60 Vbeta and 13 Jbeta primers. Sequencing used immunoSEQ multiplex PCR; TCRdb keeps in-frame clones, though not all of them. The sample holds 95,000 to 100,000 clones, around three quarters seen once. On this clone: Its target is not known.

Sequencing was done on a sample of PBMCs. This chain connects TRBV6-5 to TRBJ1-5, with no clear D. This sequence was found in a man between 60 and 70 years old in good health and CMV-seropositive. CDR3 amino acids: CASSEAVGAQHF. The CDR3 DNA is TGTGCCAGCAGTGAAGCGGTTGGGGCCCAGCATTTT.